The sequence of this T cell receptor beta chain was determined in a study of monozygotic twins with inflammatory bowel disease. Overall study results and limits: A distinction between different T cell subtypes was not possible.

For every donor, one blood sample of about 2.5 ml was drawn. Nested amplification of TCRalpha and TCRbeta cDNA involved two PCRs of approximately 16 and 10 cycles. Reprocessing the 5' RACE reads, TCRdb reports a single entry for every CDR3 protein and omits DNA. The clone table shows roughly 300,000 distinct CDR3 sequences, with the ten largest holding approximately 5.4%. Germline V gene data show CDR1 as SGHRS and CDR2 as YFSETQ. The CDR3 contains 13 residues. Comments on this clonotype: The antigen remains unidentified.

Sequenced material: blood. This clonotype originated in a human donor with ulcerative colitis or Crohn's disease, or a healthy co-twin of an affected twin (not recorded which). This chain uses TRBV5-1 with TRBJ2-7; TCRdb proposes TRBD2, but this gene call is untestable without DNA. The CDR3 reads CASSPAGGYEQYF.